This T cell receptor beta chain was found in a study of T-cell reconstitution after alpha-beta-depleted transplantation in children. Study-wide points: It was surviving recipient T cells and thymic progenitors that gave some patients high TCRbeta diversity at day 60. T cells produced anew were the main source of T-cell counts and diversity one year after transplant.

Researchers prepared the TCRbeta library using unique molecular identifiers, the study reports. TCRdb reanalysed the PCR reads using MiXCR and keeps one entry per CDR3 protein. The sample contains about 200,000 distinct CDR3 sequences, just under 6.5% of which appear only once. Points on this clonotype: Its antigen is unknown.

CDR1 SGHVS and CDR2 FNYEAQ come from the germline V gene. V lost 3 bases and J lost 5, with 14 bases in between. The CDR3 totals 14 residues. The chain recombines TRBV7-6 with TRBJ2-7, with D perhaps given as TRBD1 or TRBD2 (5 bases each). The receptor comes from a girl under three years old with combined immunodeficiency, due to receive a stem cell transplant. The sequencing here drew on PBMCs, taken before TCRalphabeta/CD19-depleted stem cell transplant. As DNA, the CDR3 is TGTGCCAGCAGCTTGAGAGGGGCGTCGGACGAGCAGTACTTC. Translated, it gives CASSLRGASDEQYF.